The T cell receptor beta chain described here comes from a study of blood T cell repertoires in COVID-19. As handled by the study authors: Using reference gene primer amplification, nucleated cell counts were estimated. TCRdb keeps only in-frame clones here, not all; method: immunoSEQ multiplex PCR. Clone size and V and J calls were adopted from that table, with D and trimming inferred from the DNA. The data contain 250,000 to 300,000 clones, approximately 91% of them singletons. The source is a woman between 40 and 50 years old with acute COVID-19. Material for sequencing was PBMCs or T cells enriched from blood (not recorded which).

DNA of the CDR3: TGTGCCAGCAGGCTAAGCGGGAGAAACACCGGGGAGCTGTTTTTT. It encodes CASRLSGRNTGELFF. The V call is TRBV6-5, the J call TRBJ2-2; 8 nucleotides agree with TRBD2. The J segment lost 2 bases and the V segment lost 6 bases, leaving 5 bases of the junction unmatched. Looked up from germline, CDR1 is MNHEY and CDR2 is SVGAGI. The CDR3 totals 15 residues.